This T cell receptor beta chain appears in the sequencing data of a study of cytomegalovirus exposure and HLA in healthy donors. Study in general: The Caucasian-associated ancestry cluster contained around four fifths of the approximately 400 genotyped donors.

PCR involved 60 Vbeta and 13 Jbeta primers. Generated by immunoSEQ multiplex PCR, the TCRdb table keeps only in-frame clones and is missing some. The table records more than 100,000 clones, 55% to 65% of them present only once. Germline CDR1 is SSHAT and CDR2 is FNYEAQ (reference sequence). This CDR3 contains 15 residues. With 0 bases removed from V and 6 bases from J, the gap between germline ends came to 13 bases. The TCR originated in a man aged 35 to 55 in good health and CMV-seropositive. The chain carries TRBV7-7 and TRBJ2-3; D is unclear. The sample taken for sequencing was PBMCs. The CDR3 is CASSLAPSPRDTQYF. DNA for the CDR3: TGTGCCAGCAGCTTAGCCCCCTCTCCCCGGGATACGCAGTATTTT.